Listed below are T cell receptor beta chains from one sample, sequenced in a study of shared clonotypes between healthy human individuals. Data came from immunoSEQ multiplex PCR; TCRdb stores just in-frame clones and leaves some out. The repertoire holds 2 million to 3 million clones, with over 85% as singletons. Specimen: naive CD4+ T cells from PBMCs. The source of these receptors is a man aged 18 to 30 in good health. Some clones in this sample may be carry-over from other donors' samples. CDR3s include the opening cysteine and the closing phenylalanine or tryptophan. D genes are given only for firm matches. The listing skips clone size in some rows; elsewhere it reads once, few, many or a size class.

clone_size j_call d_call v_call cdr3_nt cdr3_aa
- TRBJ2-3 - TRBV6-1 TGTGCCAGCAGCCCGGGGGATACGCAGTATTTT CASSPGDTQYF
- TRBJ2-1 TRBD1 TRBV5-1 TGCGCCAGCAGCCCTTCCGGGACAGGGGTTTTCAATGAGCAGTTCTTC CASSPSGTGVFNEQFF
- TRBJ1-5 - TRBV7-9 TGTGCCAGCAGCGGGGGGACTCTTCATAATCAGCCCCAGCATTTT CASSGGTLHNQPQHF
- TRBJ1-5 - TRBV2 TGTGCCAGCAGCCGAAACAATCAGCCCCAGCATTTT CASSRNNQPQHF
- TRBJ1-1 - TRBV7-3 TGTGCCAGCAGCTTAACGGGGTCAGGGTACACTGAAGCTTTCTTT CASSLTGSGYTEAFF
- TRBJ1-2 - TRBV5-1 TGCGCCAGCAACCTAGACGGGAACTATGGCTACACCTTC CASNLDGNYGYTF
- TRBJ2-7 - TRBV6-5 TGTGCCAGCAGTTATGGAGGCGAGCAGTACTTC CASSYGGEQYF
- TRBJ2-7 TRBD1 TRBV5-1 TGCGCCAGCGGACAGGGTTCCTACGAGCAGTACTTC CASGQGSYEQYF
- TRBJ1-4 - TRBV5-4 TGTGCCAGCAGCTTGGCCGGGGGAGCAACTAATGAAAAACTGTTTTTT CASSLAGGATNEKLFF
- TRBJ1-2 - TRBV6-1 TGTGCCAGCAGTGATAGACCTCTGGGGCACTATGGCTACACCTTC CASSDRPLGHYGYTF
few TRBJ1-1 TRBD1 TRBV9 TGTGCCAGCGGAACAGGGGTGAACACTGAAGCTTTCTTT CASGTGVNTEAFF
- TRBJ2-2 TRBD1 TRBV5-1 TGCGCCAGCAGCAAGGACAGGGTGGGCGGGGAGCTGTTTTTT CASSKDRVGGELFF
- TRBJ1-1 TRBD1 TRBV28 TGTGCCAGCAGTCCCCGAGCTCCCGGGACAGGGCCGATGAACACTGAAGCTTTCTTT CASSPRAPGTGPMNTEAFF
- TRBJ2-1 TRBD1 TRBV7-2 TGTGCCAGCAGTCGGGACAGGGGAAGGAATGAGCAGTTCTTC CASSRDRGRNEQFF
- TRBJ2-4 TRBD2 TRBV4-3 TGCGCCAGCAGCCCTCCTCCCGGGACTAGCGGGAGGTACGGTCCCAAAAACATTCAGTACTTC CASSPPPGTSGRYGPKNIQYF
- TRBJ2-2 TRBD2 TRBV7-2 TGTGCCAGCAGCCAAGGGGGACTAGCGGGAGCGGGCGGGGAGCTGTTTTTT CASSQGGLAGAGGELFF
- TRBJ1-4 - TRBV28 TGTGCCAGCAGCTCCCACCCGACGGCCACAACTAATGAAAAACTGTTTTTT CASSSHPTATTNEKLFF
once TRBJ1-3 - TRBV15 TGTGCCACCAGCAGAGATGTCGGACGAATCTCTGGAAACACCATATATTTT CATSRDVGRISGNTIYF
- TRBJ2-3 TRBD2 TRBV5-1 TGCGCCAGCAGCTTAGACAGAGCCGGGAGGAGGGATACGCAGTATTTT CASSLDRAGRRDTQYF
- TRBJ2-7 - TRBV28 TGTGCCGGGGGGGCCCATTACGAGCAGTACTTC CAGGAHYEQYF
- TRBJ1-1 - TRBV28 TGTGCCAGCAGCCTTGGACAGCTGAACACTGAAGCTTTCTTT CASSLGQLNTEAFF
- TRBJ2-1 TRBD2 TRBV5-1 TGCGCCAGCAGCCTCCTAGCGGGAGAAAGCAATGAGCAGTTCTTC CASSLLAGESNEQFF
- TRBJ2-1 - TRBV5-1 TGCGCCAGCAGCATACTCTACAATGAGCAGTTCTTC CASSILYNEQFF
- TRBJ1-5 TRBD1 TRBV4-2 TGTGCCAGCAGCCAAGTCGAACAGGGGAATCAGCCCCAGCATTTT CASSQVEQGNQPQHF
- TRBJ1-6 TRBD1 TRBV7-9 TGTGCCAGCAGTAGGGACAGCGATAATTCACCCCTCCACTTT CASSRDSDNSPLHF
- TRBJ2-1 - TRBV7-8 TGTGCCAGCGGGCCGAGGGTGGTAGCGTACAATGAGCAGTTCTTC CASGPRVVAYNEQFF
- TRBJ2-3 - TRBV7-6 TGTGCCAGCAGCTTCGGCCCGTTCACAGATACGCAGTATTTT CASSFGPFTDTQYF
- TRBJ2-5 - TRBV7-8 TGTGCCAGCAGCTTTAACCGGGACTCTGAAGAGACCCAGTACTTC CASSFNRDSEETQYF
- TRBJ2-3 TRBD1 TRBV10-3 TGTGCCATCAGTGAGTCCGACAGGGGGCGGACAGATACGCAGTATTTT CAISESDRGRTDTQYF
- TRBJ2-3 TRBD2 TRBV18 TGTGCCAGCTCACCACGACTAGCGGGAGGGCCAGATACGCAGTATTTT CASSPRLAGGPDTQYF
- TRBJ2-5 TRBD1 TRBV2 TGTGCCAGCAGTGCACAGGGGTCCGCACAAGAGACCCAGTACTTC CASSAQGSAQETQYF
- TRBJ1-3 - TRBV4-1 TGCGCCAGCAGCCAATTCGGAGGAACAAGAAACACCATATATTTT CASSQFGGTRNTIYF
once TRBJ2-5 TRBD2 TRBV19 TGTGCCAGTAGTATCGGAAGACTTTATAGCGGGAGGGCCAGGGAGACCCAGTACTTC CASSIGRLYSGRARETQYF
- TRBJ2-5 - TRBV9 TGTGCCAGCAGCCGAGTGGGAGCCCAAGAGACCCAGTACTTC CASSRVGAQETQYF
- TRBJ2-1 TRBD2 TRBV4-1 TGCGCCAGCAGCCAAAGTACTAGCGGGCGACGTAGCTCCTACAATGAGCAGTTCTTC CASSQSTSGRRSSYNEQFF
once TRBJ2-1 TRBD2 TRBV30 TGTGCCTGGAGTGTACGGCAGGAGACTAGCGAAACTTACAATGAGCAGTTCTTC CAWSVRQETSETYNEQFF
once TRBJ2-7 - TRBV28 TGTGCCAGCACCCTGGGCGGTTTTAGCTACGAGCAGTACTTC CASTLGGFSYEQYF
few TRBJ1-1 - TRBV7-9 TGTGCCAGCAGCTTAGTCCAGGGTAGTGCTTTCTTT CASSLVQGSAFF
- TRBJ1-2 - TRBV7-3 TGTGCCAGCAGCTTAAAATATGGGTCCGGGTGCACCTTC CASSLKYGSGCTF
- TRBJ1-2 - TRBV15 TGTGCCACCAGCAGAGATTACGTCCGTTTTTCCCCCTTTTATGGCTACACCTTC CATSRDYVRFSPFYGYTF
- TRBJ1-1 TRBD1 TRBV5-4 TGTGCCAGCAGCCAACAGGGGGTCGACGGGGAAGCTTTCTTT CASSQQGVDGEAFF
- TRBJ2-7 - TRBV27 TGTGCCAGCAGTTTGGGCCGGCTTAAACCCTACGAGCAGTACTTC CASSLGRLKPYEQYF
- TRBJ2-6 - TRBV7-2 TGTGCCAGCAGCGGACGAGGCTTGGGGGCTGGGGCCAACGTCCTGACTTTC CASSGRGLGAGANVLTF
- TRBJ1-1 - TRBV5-4 TGTGCCAGCAGCTTGGAAGTACGGGCACGAGAAGCTTTCTTT CASSLEVRAREAFF
- TRBJ2-7 - TRBV14 TGTGCCAGCAGCCGAGTCCTCAGCGGCACCTCCTACGAGCAGTACTTC CASSRVLSGTSYEQYF
once TRBJ2-7 - TRBV6-5 TGTGCCAGCAGGCCGCGAGCCGGGCTTTACGAGCAGTACTTC CASRPRAGLYEQYF
- TRBJ2-2 - TRBV19 TGTGCCAGTAGTATTAGCGCCGGGGAGCTGTTTTTT CASSISAGELFF
- TRBJ2-1 TRBD2 TRBV18 TGTGCCAGCTCACTATTTAGCGGGAGTATCAATGAGCAGTTCTTC CASSLFSGSINEQFF
- TRBJ1-4 - TRBV28 TGTGCCAGCAGTGGGGGGTCCTTAACTAATGAAAAACTGTTTTTT CASSGGSLTNEKLFF
- TRBJ2-3 TRBD2 TRBV9 TGTGCCAGCAGCGTAGGGGCGGGGGGCATTATCACAGATACGCAGTATTTT CASSVGAGGIITDTQYF
- TRBJ2-3 - TRBV7-9 TGTGCCAGCAGCTTATACAGGGGCGGGAGTTGGAGCACAGATACGCAGTATTTT CASSLYRGGSWSTDTQYF
- TRBJ2-7 - TRBV28 TGTGCCAGCAAACCGGGCTCTGCCCCCTACGAGCAGTACTTC CASKPGSAPYEQYF
once TRBJ2-7 TRBD1 TRBV7-2 TGTGCCAGCAGCGAACCCGGGACAGGAACCTACGAGCAGTACTTC CASSEPGTGTYEQYF
- TRBJ1-1 - TRBV15 TGTGCCACCAGCAGAGTTGGCACTGAAGCTTTCTTT CATSRVGTEAFF
- TRBJ1-1 - TRBV2 TGTGCCAGCAGTGGTCGGGGGGGGTTTGGTACTGAAGCTTTCTTT CASSGRGGFGTEAFF